Listed here is a single T cell receptor (beta chain). What it binds is unknown. The junction departs from the called germline gene at one end, perhaps through a read error. TCRdb re-derived calls from the 5' RACE reads in MiXCR, one entry per CDR3 protein. The data hold around 210,000 distinct CDR3 sequences, with 9.5% observed a single time. There are 14 residues in the CDR3. Germline V gene data show CDR1 as MNHNS and CDR2 as SASEGT. This entry comes from a study of T-cell memory formation after mild COVID-19. At the level of the study: Clustering of TCRs was largely donor specific.

Study-level results: A subset of responding clones appeared in pre-infection memory, suggesting cross-reactive memory joined. Later expanders leaned toward CD4+, whereas clones contracting from day 15 to 85 were balanced CD4/CD8.

This TCR derives from a young man who had mild COVID-19 (a few samples of this study predate the infection). Cell type and time point are not known. The source material was PBMCs or a T cell subset sorted from them (not recorded which). The genes are TRBV6-1 and TRBJ1-5; a possible D gene is TRBD1 (5 bases). The DNA of the CDR3 is TGTGCCAGAAGTGAAGGGGTTGTCAATCAGCCCCAGCATTTT. Amino acid sequence: CARSEGVVNQPQHF.